By sample share, the clone carrying this TCR beta chain is medium-sized. Generated by immunoSEQ multiplex PCR, the TCRdb table keeps only in-frame clones and is missing some. Of more than 1,500 clones detected, around 20% appear once; the ten largest clones hold more than 20%. Deletions cut 2 bases from V and 3 bases from J, with 8 bases between. The germline CDR1 and CDR2 sequences are MDHEN and SYDVKM. The CDR3 loop spans 13 amino acids. This record comes from a study of T cells in localized non-small cell lung cancer. Sequenced material: normal lung tissue next to the tumor, taken before any cancer treatment. The TCR was taken from a man aged 40-75 years with stage III lung adenocarcinoma. J is TRBJ2-7 and V is TRBV28; D perhaps matches TRBD2 (5 bases). CDR3 sequence (DNA): TGTGCCAGCAGTTTAACCGGGGACTACGAGCAGTACTTC. Amino acids: CASSLTGDYEQYF.